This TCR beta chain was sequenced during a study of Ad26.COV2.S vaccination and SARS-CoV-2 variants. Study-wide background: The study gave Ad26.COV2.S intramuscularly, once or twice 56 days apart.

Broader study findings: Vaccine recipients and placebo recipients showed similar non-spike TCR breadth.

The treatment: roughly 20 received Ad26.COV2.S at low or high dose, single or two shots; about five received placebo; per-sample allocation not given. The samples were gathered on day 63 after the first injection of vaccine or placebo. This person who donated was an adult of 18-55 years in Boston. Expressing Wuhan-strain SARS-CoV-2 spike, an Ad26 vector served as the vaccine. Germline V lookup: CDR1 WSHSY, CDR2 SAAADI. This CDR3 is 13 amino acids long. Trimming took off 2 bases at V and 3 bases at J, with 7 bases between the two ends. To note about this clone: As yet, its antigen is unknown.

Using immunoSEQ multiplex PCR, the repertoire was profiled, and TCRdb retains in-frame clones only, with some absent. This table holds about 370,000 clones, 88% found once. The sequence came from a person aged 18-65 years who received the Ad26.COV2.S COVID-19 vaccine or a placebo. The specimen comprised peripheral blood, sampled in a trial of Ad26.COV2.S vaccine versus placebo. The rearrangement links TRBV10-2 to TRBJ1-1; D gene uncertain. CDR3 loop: CASSENGYTEAFF. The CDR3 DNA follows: TGCGCCAGCAGTGAGAATGGGTACACTGAAGCTTTCTTT.